These 7 T cell receptor beta chains share one sample of origin, sequenced in a study of shared clonotypes between healthy human individuals. Measured with immunoSEQ multiplex PCR; TCRdb has only the in-frame clones, and not every one. The sample holds some 550,000 clones, more than 95% seen once. Sequenced sample: naive CD4+ T cells sorted from blood. Subset described: CD45RA+ positively selected. These receptors came from a woman aged 25 to 39 in good health.

The rearrangement joins TRBV5-4 to TRBJ1-1, with a weak D call TRBD1 (6 bases). Per germline, CDR1 SGHNT and CDR2 YYREEE (reference sequence). Trimming stripped 4 bases from V and 3 bases from J, with 10 bases between. The CDR3 is made up of 13 amino acids. The CDR3 loop is CASSRNRDTEAFF. As DNA, the CDR3 is TGTGCCAGCAGCAGAAACAGGGACACTGAAGCTTTCTTT.

This chain joins TRBV15 and TRBJ2-1, with 8 bases identical to TRBD2. In germline, CDR1 is LNHNV, CDR2 YYDKDF (reference sequence). V lost 6 bases, J lost 7 bases, and 5 bases stayed unmatched. This CDR3 comprises 13 residues. Here the CDR3 reads CATRIAGLNEQFF. For the CDR3, the DNA is TGTGCCACCAGAATAGCGGGATTAAATGAGCAGTTCTTC.

This clone was counted a single time. The rearrangement links TRBV5-1 to TRBJ2-1, with 7 positions matching TRBD1. Germline V gene sequence: CDR1 SGHRS, CDR2 YFSETQ. The CDR3 covers 13 residues. Trimming cost V 3 bases and J 16 bases; bases outside gene matches: 13. CDR3 in amino acids: CASSSDTSRTGFF. The CDR3 DNA follows: TGCGCCAGCAGCTCGGATACGTCCCGGACAGGCTTCTTC.

The chain couples TRBV28 to TRBJ2-7; 10 bases line up with TRBD1. Germline V gene sequence: CDR1 MDHEN, CDR2 SYDVKM. This CDR3 spans 15 amino acids. J gave up 3 bases and V 10 bases, and 12 bases lay outside the gene matches. CDR3 sequence: CATCHFGTGVYEQYF. The CDR3 DNA is TGTGCCACCTGCCACTTTGGGACAGGGGTCTACGAGCAGTACTTC.

This chain's CDR3 is CASSPGLAGYNEQFF. CDR3 nucleotide sequence: TGCGCCAGCAGCCCGGGACTAGCGGGATACAATGAGCAGTTCTTC. The chain couples TRBV5-1 to TRBJ2-1; 13 bases map to TRBD2. The CDR3 loop spans 15 amino acids. Germline V CDR1 and CDR2: SGHRS, YFSETQ. With V trimmed by 4 bases and J by 4 bases, 2 bases remained unmatched. The full variable domain, rest sourced from reference TRBV5-1 and TRBJ2-1, is KAGVTQTPRYLIKTRGQQVTLSCSPISGHRSVSWYQQTPGQGLQFLFEYFSETQRNKGNFPGRFSGRQFSNSRSEMNVSTLELGDSALYLCASSPGLAGYNEQFFGPGTRLTVL.

The V and J genes are TRBV7-6 and TRBJ2-3, with TRBD1 identical over 8 bases. This CDR3 has 18 residues. Unmatched junction bases numbered 11, after V lost 1 base and J lost 2 bases. Germline-derived CDR1 and CDR2 are SGHVS and FNYEAQ. CDR3: CASSLDVGTGDYTDTQYF. The CDR3 DNA reads TGTGCCAGCAGCTTAGACGTAGGGACAGGAGACTACACAGATACGCAGTATTTT.

The chain employs TRBV5-8 and TRBJ2-1; weak D call: TRBD2 (6 bases). Trimming left V 7 bases short and J 9 bases short, with 23 bases between. This CDR3 comprises 15 residues. The V gene's germline CDR1 is SGHTS and CDR2 YDEGEE. CDR3 residues: CASSGLAGWTGEQFF. The CDR3 DNA is TGTGCCAGCTCGGGCCTCGCGGGATGGACGGGTGAGCAGTTCTTC.